This T cell receptor beta chain was found in a study of T cells in Graves' hyperthyroidism and ophthalmopathy. Study-level points and caveats: A model using 13 V-J features told ophthalmopathy apart from stable hyperthyroidism. Blood held most thyroid clonotypes expanded above 0.001 frequency.

Diagnosis of hyperthyroidism was new in patients aged 18 to 65, and its duration was under 2 months. This clonotype was seen more than once but under ten times. Its antigen is not known. This sequence may be a read error, since a much larger clone differs from it by one base. RNA transcripts provided the source from which TCR beta CDR3 regions were amplified. HTBI primers were used for first-round RT-PCR of the TCR CDR3. TCRdb recomputed calls from the multiplex PCR reads with MiXCR, one row per CDR3 protein. Of hundreds of thousands of distinct CDR3 sequences listed, over 35% are singletons. Germline V lookup: CDR1 KGHDR, CDR2 SFDVKD. The CDR3 spans 12 residues.

This receptor was identified in a man aged 18 to 35 with Graves' hyperthyroidism. V gene TRBV24-1 combines with J gene TRBJ2-7, with D unclear. Source material: blood. DNA for the CDR3: TGTGCCAGCAGTTACAATCTGCACAAGCAGTACTTC. Residues: CASSYNLHKQYF.